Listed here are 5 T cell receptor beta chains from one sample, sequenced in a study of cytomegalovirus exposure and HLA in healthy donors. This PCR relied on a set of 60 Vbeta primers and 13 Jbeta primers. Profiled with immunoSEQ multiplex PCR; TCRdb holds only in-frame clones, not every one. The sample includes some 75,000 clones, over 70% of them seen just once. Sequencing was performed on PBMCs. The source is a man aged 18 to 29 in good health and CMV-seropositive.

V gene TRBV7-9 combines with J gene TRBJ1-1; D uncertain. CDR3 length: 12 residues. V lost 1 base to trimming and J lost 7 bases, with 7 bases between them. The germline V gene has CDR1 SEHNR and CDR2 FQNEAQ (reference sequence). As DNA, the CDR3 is TGTGCCAGCAGCTTAGGGCAGGTTGAAGCTTTCTTT. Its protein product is CASSLGQVEAFF. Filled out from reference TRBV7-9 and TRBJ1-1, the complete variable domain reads DTGVSQNPRHKITKRGQNVTFRCDPISEHNRLYWYRQTLGQGPEFLTYFQNEAQLEKSRLLSDRFSAERPKGSFSTLEIQRTEQGDSAMYLCASSLGQVEAFFGQGTRLTVV.

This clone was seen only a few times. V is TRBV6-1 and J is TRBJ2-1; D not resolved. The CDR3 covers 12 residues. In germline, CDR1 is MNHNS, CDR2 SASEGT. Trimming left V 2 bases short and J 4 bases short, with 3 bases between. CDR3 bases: TGTGCCAGCAGTGAACATTACAATGAGCAGTTCTTC. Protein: CASSEHYNEQFF.

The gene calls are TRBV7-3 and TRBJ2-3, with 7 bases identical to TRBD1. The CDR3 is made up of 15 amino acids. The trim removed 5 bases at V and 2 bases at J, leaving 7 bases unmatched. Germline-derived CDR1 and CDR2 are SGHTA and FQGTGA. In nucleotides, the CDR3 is TGTGCCAGCAGCCCGCGACAGGGAAACACAGATACGCAGTATTTT. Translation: CASSPRQGNTDTQYF.

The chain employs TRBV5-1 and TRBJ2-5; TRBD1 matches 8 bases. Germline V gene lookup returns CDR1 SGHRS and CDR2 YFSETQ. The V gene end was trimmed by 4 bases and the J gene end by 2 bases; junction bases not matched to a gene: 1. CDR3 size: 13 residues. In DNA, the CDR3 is TGCGCCAGCAGCGGACAGGGACAAGAGACCCAGTACTTC. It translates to CASSGQGQETQYF.

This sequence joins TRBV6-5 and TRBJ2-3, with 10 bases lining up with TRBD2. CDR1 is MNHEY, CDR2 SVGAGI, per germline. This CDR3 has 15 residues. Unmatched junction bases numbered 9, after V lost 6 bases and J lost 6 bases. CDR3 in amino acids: CASRVSGRPRDTQYF. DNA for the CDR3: TGTGCCAGCAGGGTTAGCGGGAGGCCCCGGGATACGCAGTATTTT.